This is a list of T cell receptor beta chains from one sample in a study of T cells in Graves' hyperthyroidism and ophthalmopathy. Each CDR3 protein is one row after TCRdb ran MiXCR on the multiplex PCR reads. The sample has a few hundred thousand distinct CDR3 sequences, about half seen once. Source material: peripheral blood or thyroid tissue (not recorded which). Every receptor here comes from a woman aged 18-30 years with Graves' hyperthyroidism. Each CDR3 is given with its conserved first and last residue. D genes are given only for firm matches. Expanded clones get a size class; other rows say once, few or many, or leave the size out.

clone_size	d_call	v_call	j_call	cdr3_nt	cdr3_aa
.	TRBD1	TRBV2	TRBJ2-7	TGTGCCAGCGAACCGGGGACAGGGGCTGGCGAGCAGTACTTC	CASEPGTGAGEQYF
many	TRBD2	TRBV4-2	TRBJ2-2	TGTGCCAGCAGCCAAGAGGGACTAGCGGGAACCGGGGAGCTGTTTTTT	CASSQEGLAGTGELFF
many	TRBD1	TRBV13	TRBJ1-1	TGTGCCAGCGAAACAGGGACAGGGGGCACTGAAGCTTTCTTT	CASETGTGGTEAFF
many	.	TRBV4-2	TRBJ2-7	TGTGCCAGCAGCCAAGGGACTCTCCGGTCAGCCGAGCAGTACTTC	CASSQGTLRSAEQYF
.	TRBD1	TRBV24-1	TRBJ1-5	TGTGCCACCAGTGACGGGATGGGACAGGGGAATCAGCCCCAGCATTTT	CATSDGMGQGNQPQHF
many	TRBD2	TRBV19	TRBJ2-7	TGTGCCAGTAGTGTTACCGGGACTAGCGTCTTCGAGCAGTACTTC	CASSVTGTSVFEQYF
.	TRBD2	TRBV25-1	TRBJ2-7	TGTGCCAGCAGCCAAGGACTAGCGGGCCAGAGCTCCTACGGGCAGTACTTC	CASSQGLAGQSSYGQYF
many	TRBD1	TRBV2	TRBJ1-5	TGTGCCAGCAGTCTGACAGGGGAAGCGGGTCAGCCCCAGCATTTT	CASSLTGEAGQPQHF
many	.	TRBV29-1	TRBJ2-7	TGCAGCGCCCTACTCAGGGACTCCTACGAGCAGTACTTC	CSALLRDSYEQYF
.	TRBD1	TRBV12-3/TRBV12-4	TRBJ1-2	TGTGCCAGCAGGAAGACAGGGGAGGGGGGCTATGGCTACACCTTC	CASRKTGEGGYGYTF
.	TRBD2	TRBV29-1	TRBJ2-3	TGCAGCGCTAAAACTAGCGGGAGCACAGATACGCAGTATTTT	CSAKTSGSTDTQYF
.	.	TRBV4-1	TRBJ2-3	TGCGCCAGCAGCCAAGAAGCGCGCACAGATACGCAGTATTTT	CASSQEARTDTQYF
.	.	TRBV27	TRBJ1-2	TGTGCCAGCAGGAAACTTAAAAATCGGGAGGGCTACACCTTC	CASRKLKNREGYTF
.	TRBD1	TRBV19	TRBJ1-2	TGTGCCAGTAGTTCAGGGACAGGGCGGGCAGGCTACACCTTC	CASSSGTGRAGYTF
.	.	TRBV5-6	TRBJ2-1	TGTGCCAGCAGCCATGGTGACAATGAGCAGTTCTTC	CASSHGDNEQFF
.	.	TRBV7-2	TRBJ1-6	TGTGCCAGCAGCATACCGGGACATTCACCCCTCCACTTT	CASSIPGHSPLHF
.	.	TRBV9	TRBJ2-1	TGTGCCAGCAGCGTAGGTGCGGGATTCGGCAATGAGCAGTTCTTC	CASSVGAGFGNEQFF
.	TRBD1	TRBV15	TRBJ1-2	TGTGCCACCAGCAGGGCTACAGGGGGCGCGAATGGCTACACCTTC	CATSRATGGANGYTF
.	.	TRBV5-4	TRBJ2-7	TGTGCCAGCAGCTTGGACAGGGTGCCAGAGCAGTACTTC	CASSLDRVPEQYF
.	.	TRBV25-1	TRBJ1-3	TGTGCCAGCAGCATGGGGTGGTCTGGAAACACCATATATTTT	CASSMGWSGNTIYF
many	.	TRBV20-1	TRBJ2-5	TGCAGTGCTAGAGATCCCACAGGCCCCGACCAAGAGACCCAGTACTTC	CSARDPTGPDQETQYF
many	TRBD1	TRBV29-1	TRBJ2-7	TGCAGCGTCCGGACAGGGACCTACGAGCAGTACTTC	CSVRTGTYEQYF
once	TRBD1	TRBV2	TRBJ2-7	TGTGCCAGCAGTCCCGGGACAGATTCTACCTACGAGCAGTACTTC	CASSPGTDSTYEQYF
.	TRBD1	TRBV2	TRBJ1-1	TGTGCCAGCAAAGGGACAGTGAACACTGAAGCTTTCTTT	CASKGTVNTEAFF
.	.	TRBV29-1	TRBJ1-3	TGCAGCGTTGGGGTCGAGGGGCTTGGAAACACCATATATTTT	CSVGVEGLGNTIYF
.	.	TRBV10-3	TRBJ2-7	TGTGCCATCAGTGAATACAGGGTTAGCTCCTACGAGCAGTACTTC	CAISEYRVSSYEQYF
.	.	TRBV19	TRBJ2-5	TGTGCCAGTGGAGCGGGTCGAGGCCAAGAGACCCAGTACTTC	CASGAGRGQETQYF
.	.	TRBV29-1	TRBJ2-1	TGCAGCGTAAATCGGCGGGCGGAGACCCGGGGTGAGCAGTTCTTC	CSVNRRAETRGEQFF
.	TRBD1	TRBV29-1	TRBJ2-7	TGCAGCCGCGGGACAGGGGGCACGTACGAGCAGTACTTC	CSRGTGGTYEQYF